One and the same sample provided the 14 T cell receptor beta chains below, sequenced in a study of regulatory T cells in long-lasting Graves disease. Sequencing libraries for TCR beta were prepared with iRepertoire HTBI primers and Arm-PCR of CDR3 regions. Each CDR3 protein is one row after TCRdb ran MiXCR on the multiplex PCR reads. The table shows approximately 270,000 distinct CDR3 sequences, with around a sixth occurring only once. Noted time point: newly diagnosed GD, antithyroid drugs for less than 3 months. Following extraction of RNA from PBMCs, that RNA was used to make the TCR library. These data were also reused for a study on T cells in Graves' hyperthyroidism and ophthalmopathy.

The input for sequencing was peripheral blood mononuclear cells (PBMCs), taken at new diagnosis, from a patient treated with antithyroid drugs. These receptor sequences come from a woman aged 25-40 years with Graves disease.

This clonotype was seen at least ten times. The junction does not match germline at one end; this may be a read error. The V gene is TRBV5-1, the J gene TRBJ1-2; D is unresolved. CDR1 is SGHRS and CDR2 is YFSETQ in the germline V gene. The length of the CDR3 is 13 residues. The CDR3 here is CASSLLAGSGYTF. CDR3 coding DNA: TGTGCCAGCAGCTTGCTCGCGGGTTCAGGCTACACCTTC.

This clonotype was counted many times. This sequence joins TRBV2 and TRBJ1-3; D gene ambiguous. The CDR3 extends over 16 amino acids. Germline lookup yields CDR1 SNHLY and CDR2 FYNNEI. The V and J ends lost 5 bases and 0 bases respectively, with 14 bases between them. CDR3 protein: CASSMRPKGSGNTIYF. CDR3 coding DNA: TGTGCCAGCAGTATGCGGCCGAAGGGCTCTGGAAACACCATATATTTT. Full variable domain (missing parts from reference TRBV2 and TRBJ1-3): EPEVTQTPSHQVTQMGQEVILRCVPISNHLYFYWYRQILGQKVEFLVSFYNNEISEKSEIFDDQFSVERPDGSNFTLKIRSTKLEDSAMYFCASSMRPKGSGNTIYFGEGSWLTVV.

This clonotype has a count of ten or more. This chain joins TRBV19 and TRBJ2-1; 11 bases align to TRBD2. V gave up 7 bases and J gave up 6 bases; unmatched junction bases: 20. Germline lookup yields CDR1 LNHDA and CDR2 SQIVND (reference sequence). CDR3 length: 19 residues. CDR3: CASNFGLAGSARFPNEQFF. The CDR3 nucleotides are TGTGCCAGTAATTTTGGACTAGCGGGTTCCGCGAGGTTCCCCAATGAGCAGTTCTTC.

Many counts were recorded for this clonotype. V and J are TRBV12-3 or TRBV12-4 and TRBJ1-4; maybe TRBD1 (6 bases). The CDR3 totals 14 residues. Trimming pared 5 bases from V and 5 bases from J, leaving 12 bases between. The CDR3 DNA follows: TGTGCCAGCAGTAAGGGGGAGAGGAATGAAAAACTGTTTTTT. Translated: CASSKGERNEKLFF.

Details on this clonotype: One base away lies a much larger clone, so this may be a sequencing read error. The chain carries TRBV2 and TRBJ2-1; TRBD2 matches at 8 bases. CDR3 length equals 15 residues. CDR1 SNHLY and CDR2 FYNNEI come from the germline V gene. CDR3: CAGSVNGGGPLEQFF. The CDR3 DNA sequence: TGTGCCGGCAGTGTTAACGGCGGGGGGCCCTTGGAGCAGTTCTTC.

This clonotype was counted many times. The chain joins TRBV4-2 to TRBJ1-1, with a tentative D call TRBD1 (5 bases). Trimming cost V 8 bases and J 2 bases, with 15 bases left between them. CDR1 and CDR2 (germline): LGHNA, YNFKEQ. The CDR3 consists of 14 residues. For the CDR3, the DNA is TGTGCCAGCGGCGTTCACGGGGGTAACACTGAAGCTTTCTTT. Its translation is CASGVHGGNTEAFF.

This clonotype came up many times. The chain carries TRBV4-1 and TRBJ1-1, with 7 bases matching TRBD1. This CDR3 has 14 residues. Germline V gives CDR1 MGHRA, CDR2 YSYEKL. J gave up 5 bases and V 4 bases, and 7 bases lay outside the gene matches. CDR3 protein: CASSRTGVLTEAFF. The CDR3 DNA sequence: TGCGCCAGCAGCCGAACAGGGGTTTTGACTGAAGCTTTCTTT.

This clonotype was recorded many times. This chain joins TRBV11-1 and TRBJ1-1; 7 bases fit TRBD1. CDR3 size: 15 residues. With 5 bases clipped from V and 5 bases from J, the junction kept 11 bases outside the gene matches. Germline V gene data show CDR1 as SGHAT and CDR2 as FQDESV (reference sequence). The chain's CDR3 is CASSPKDRFGTEAFF. The DNA for the CDR3 is TGTGCCAGCAGCCCTAAGGACAGGTTTGGGACTGAAGCTTTCTTT. The full variable domain, with the rest looked up from reference TRBV11-1 and TRBJ1-1, is EAEVAQSPRYKITEKSQAVAFWCDPISGHATLYWYRQILGQGPELLVQFQDESVVDDSQLPKDRFSAERLKGVDSTLKIQPAELGDSAMYLCASSPKDRFGTEAFFGQGTRLTVV.

The J gene is TRBJ2-5, the V gene TRBV6-1; no definite D call. The germline V and J ends were trimmed by 6 bases and 10 bases, with 18 bases remaining between them. The CDR3 loop spans 13 amino acids. Germline values: CDR1 MNHNS, CDR2 SASEGT. Here the CDR3 reads CASRDPGPKGQYF. The CDR3 bases are TGTGCCAGCAGAGACCCCGGACCAAAGGGCCAGTACTTC.

This clonotype was counted ten times or more. This chain joins TRBV7-2 and TRBJ2-7, with 7 bases matching TRBD2. From germline, CDR1 is SGHTA and CDR2 FQGNSA. With V trimmed by 1 base and J by 6 bases, 12 bases remained unmatched. The CDR3 length is 16 residues. CDR3: CASSLVGFREGGEQYF. CDR3 DNA: TGTGCCAGCAGCTTAGTCGGCTTTAGGGAGGGAGGCGAGCAGTACTTC.

This clonotype was counted many times. The chain employs TRBV18 and TRBJ2-3; a weak D match, TRBD2 (5 bases). Germline CDR1 is KGHSH and CDR2 is LQKENI. V lost 2 bases, J lost 0 bases, and 6 bases lay in between. There are 14 residues in the CDR3. This CDR3 is CASSPTGSTDTQYF. CDR3 bases: TGTGCCAGCTCACCAACGGGGAGCACAGATACGCAGTATTTT.

This clonotype was seen at least ten times. The chain links TRBV2 to TRBJ2-7, with 8 bases matching TRBD1. Germline CDR1 reads SNHLY; CDR2 reads FYNNEI. The J segment lost 0 bases and the V segment lost 4 bases, leaving 5 bases of the junction unmatched. The CDR3 length is 15 residues. The CDR3 nucleotides are TGTGCCAGCAGTGTCGTCGGACAGGGCTCCTACGAGCAGTACTTC. Its translation is CASSVVGQGSYEQYF. The full variable domain, rest sourced from reference TRBV2 and TRBJ2-7, is EPEVTQTPSHQVTQMGQEVILRCVPISNHLYFYWYRQILGQKVEFLVSFYNNEISEKSEIFDDQFSVERPDGSNFTLKIRSTKLEDSAMYFCASSVVGQGSYEQYFGPGTRLTVT.

This clonotype appeared a few times. This clone may be a read error of a much larger clone one base away. For the CDR3, the DNA is TGTGCCAGCAGTTTGGAAAGGTCTGTGAGCACTGAAGCTTTCTTT. This codes for CASSLERSVSTEAFF. The chain combines TRBV6-5 with TRBJ1-1; the D is unclear. The CDR3 consists of 15 residues. V lost 4 bases to trimming and J lost 4 bases, with 16 bases between them. Germline values: CDR1 MNHEY, CDR2 SVGAGI.

In this sample, this clonotype turned up many times. The J gene is TRBJ1-6, the V gene TRBV5-1; D might be TRBD1 (6 bases). Trimming shortened V by 2 bases and J by 7 bases, and 16 bases separated the two germline ends. CDR1 SGHRS and CDR2 YFSETQ come from the germline V gene. The CDR3 covers 16 residues. In DNA, the CDR3 is TGCGCCAGCAGCTTATCCCGGGGGGACAAGAATTCACCCCTCCACTTT. Protein sequence: CASSLSRGDKNSPLHF.